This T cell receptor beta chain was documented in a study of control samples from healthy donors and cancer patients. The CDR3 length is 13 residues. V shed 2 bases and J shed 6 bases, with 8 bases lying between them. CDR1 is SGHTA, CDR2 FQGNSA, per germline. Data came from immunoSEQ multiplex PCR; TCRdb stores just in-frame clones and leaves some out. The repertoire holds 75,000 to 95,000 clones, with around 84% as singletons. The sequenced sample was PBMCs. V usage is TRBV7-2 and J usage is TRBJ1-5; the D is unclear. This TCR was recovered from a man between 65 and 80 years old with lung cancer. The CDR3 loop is CASSLWGSQPQHF. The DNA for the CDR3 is TGTGCCAGCAGCTTATGGGGTAGTCAGCCCCAGCATTTT. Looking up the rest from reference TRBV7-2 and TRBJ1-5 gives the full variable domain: GAGVSQSPSNKVTEKGKDVELRCDPISGHTALYWYRQSLGQGLEFLIYFQGNSAPDKSGLPSDRFSAERTGGSVSTLTIQRTQQEDSAVYLCASSLWGSQPQHFGDGTRLSIL.